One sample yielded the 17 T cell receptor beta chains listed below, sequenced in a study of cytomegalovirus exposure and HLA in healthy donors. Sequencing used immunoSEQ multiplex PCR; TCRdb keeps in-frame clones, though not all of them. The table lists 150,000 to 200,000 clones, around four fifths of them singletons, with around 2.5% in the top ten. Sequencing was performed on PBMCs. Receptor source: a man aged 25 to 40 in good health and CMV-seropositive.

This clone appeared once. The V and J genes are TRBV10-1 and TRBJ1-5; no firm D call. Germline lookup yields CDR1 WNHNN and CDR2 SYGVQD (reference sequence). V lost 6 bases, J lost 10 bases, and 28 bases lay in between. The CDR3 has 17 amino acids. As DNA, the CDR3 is TGCGCCAGCAGAGAAGGGCGGGGTCTTATAGAGGTTCACCCCCAGCATTTT. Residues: CASREGRGLIEVHPQHF.

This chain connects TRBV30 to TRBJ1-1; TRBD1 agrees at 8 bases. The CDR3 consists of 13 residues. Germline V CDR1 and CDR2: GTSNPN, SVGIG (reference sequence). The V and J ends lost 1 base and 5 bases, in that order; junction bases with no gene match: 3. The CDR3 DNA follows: TGTGCCTGGAGTGCCCGACAGGGGACTGAAGCTTTCTTT. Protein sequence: CAWSARQGTEAFF. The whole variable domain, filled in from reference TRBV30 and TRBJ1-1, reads SQTIHQWPATLVQPVGSPLSLECTVEGTSNPNLYWYRQAAGRGLQLLFYSVGIGQISSEVPQNLSASRPQDRQFILSSKKLLLSDSGFYLCAWSARQGTEAFFGQGTRLTVV.

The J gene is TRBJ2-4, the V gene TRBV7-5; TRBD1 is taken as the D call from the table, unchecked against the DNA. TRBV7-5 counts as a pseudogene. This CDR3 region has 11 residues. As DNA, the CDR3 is TGTGCCAGAAGCGGCTCGAACATTCAGTACTTC. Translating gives CARSGSNIQYF.

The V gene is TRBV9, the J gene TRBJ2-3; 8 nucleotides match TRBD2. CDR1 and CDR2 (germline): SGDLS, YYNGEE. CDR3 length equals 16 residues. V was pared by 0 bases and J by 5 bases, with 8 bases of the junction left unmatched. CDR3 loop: CASSVASRGGGDTQYF. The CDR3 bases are TGTGCCAGCAGCGTAGCTTCACGGGGGGGCGGAGATACGCAGTATTTT. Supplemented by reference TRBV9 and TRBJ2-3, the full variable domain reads DSGVTQTPKHLITATGQRVTLRCSPRSGDLSVYWYQQSLDQGLQFLIQYYNGEERAKGNILERFSAQQFPDLHSELNLSSLELGDSALYFCASSVASRGGGDTQYFGPGTRLTVL.

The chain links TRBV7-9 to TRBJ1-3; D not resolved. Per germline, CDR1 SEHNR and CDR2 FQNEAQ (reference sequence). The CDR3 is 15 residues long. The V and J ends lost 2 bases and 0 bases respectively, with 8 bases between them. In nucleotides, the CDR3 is TGTGCCAGCAGCTTATCCGCAGTCTCTGGAAACACCATATATTTT. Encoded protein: CASSLSAVSGNTIYF.

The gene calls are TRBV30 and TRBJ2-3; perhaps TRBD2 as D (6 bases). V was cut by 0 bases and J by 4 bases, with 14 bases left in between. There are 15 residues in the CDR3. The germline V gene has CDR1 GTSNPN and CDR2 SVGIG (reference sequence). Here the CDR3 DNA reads TGTGCCTGGAGTGTACAAGGGCGGGATCCAGATACGCAGTATTTT. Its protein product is CAWSVQGRDPDTQYF. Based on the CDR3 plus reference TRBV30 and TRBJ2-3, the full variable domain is SQTIHQWPATLVQPVGSPLSLECTVEGTSNPNLYWYRQAAGRGLQLLFYSVGIGQISSEVPQNLSASRPQDRQFILSSKKLLLSDSGFYLCAWSVQGRDPDTQYFGPGTRLTVL.

This CDR3 reads CASSYSRSSYNEQFF. Written as DNA, the CDR3 is TGTGCCAGCAGTTACTCGAGAAGCTCCTACAATGAGCAGTTCTTC. The genes are TRBV6-5 and TRBJ2-1; D uncertain. Trimming left V 0 bases short and J 0 bases short, with 6 bases between. Germline-derived CDR1 and CDR2 are MNHEY and SVGAGI. This CDR3 contains 15 residues.

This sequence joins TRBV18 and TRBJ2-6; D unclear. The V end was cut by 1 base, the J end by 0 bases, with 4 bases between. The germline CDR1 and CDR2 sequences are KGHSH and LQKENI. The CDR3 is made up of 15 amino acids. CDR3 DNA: TGTGCCAGCTCACCACGGAGCTCTGGGGCCAACGTCCTGACTTTC. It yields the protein CASSPRSSGANVLTF.

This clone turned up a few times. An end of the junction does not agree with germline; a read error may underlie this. The CDR3 loop is CASSQNRDSNQPQHF. The DNA for the CDR3 is TGTGCAAGCTCACAGAACCGAGATAGCAATCAGCCCCAGCATTTT. The chain is built from TRBV18 and TRBJ1-5, with D unclear. CDR3 length equals 15 residues. The germline gives CDR1 KGHSH, CDR2 LQKENI. The whole variable domain, remainder taken from reference TRBV18 and TRBJ1-5, is NAGVMQNPRHLVRRRGQEARLRCSPMKGHSHVYWYRQLPEEGLKFMVYLQKENIIDESGMPKERFSAEFPKEGPSILRIQQVVRGDSAAYFCASSQNRDSNQPQHFGDGTRLSIL.

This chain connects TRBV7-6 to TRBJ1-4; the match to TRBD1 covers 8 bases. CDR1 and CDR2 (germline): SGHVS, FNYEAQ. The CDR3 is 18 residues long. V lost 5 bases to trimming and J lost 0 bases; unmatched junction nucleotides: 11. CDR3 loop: CASSEQAGGLSTNEKLFF. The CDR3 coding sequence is TGTGCCAGCAGCGAACAAGCAGGGGGCCTTTCAACTAATGAAAAACTGTTTTTT.

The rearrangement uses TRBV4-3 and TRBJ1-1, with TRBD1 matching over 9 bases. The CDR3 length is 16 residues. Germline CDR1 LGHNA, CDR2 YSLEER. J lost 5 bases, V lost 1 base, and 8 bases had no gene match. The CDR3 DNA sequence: TGCGCCAGCAGCCAAGTACCGGGACAGGGAGGGACTGAAGCTTTCTTT. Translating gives CASSQVPGQGGTEAFF.

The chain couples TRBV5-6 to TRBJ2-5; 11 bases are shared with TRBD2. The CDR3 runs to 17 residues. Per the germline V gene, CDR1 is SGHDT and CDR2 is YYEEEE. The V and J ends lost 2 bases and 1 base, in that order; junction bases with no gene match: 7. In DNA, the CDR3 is TGTGCCAGCAGCTTTCTGTGGACTAGCGGGCCCCAAGAGACCCAGTACTTC. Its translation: CASSFLWTSGPQETQYF.

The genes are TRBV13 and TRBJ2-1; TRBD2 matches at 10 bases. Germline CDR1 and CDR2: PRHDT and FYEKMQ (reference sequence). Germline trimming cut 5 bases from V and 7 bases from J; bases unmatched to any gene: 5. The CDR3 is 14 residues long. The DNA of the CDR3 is TGTGCCAGCAGCCCCCAGCGGGGGGGGAATGAGCAGTTCTTC. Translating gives CASSPQRGGNEQFF.

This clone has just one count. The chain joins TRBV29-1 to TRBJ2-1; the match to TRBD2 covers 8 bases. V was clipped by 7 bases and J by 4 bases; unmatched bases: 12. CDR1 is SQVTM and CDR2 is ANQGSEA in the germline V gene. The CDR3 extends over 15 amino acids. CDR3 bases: TGCAGCGCAAAGACATCTCGGGGGGGGTACAATGAGCAGTTCTTC. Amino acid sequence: CSAKTSRGGYNEQFF.

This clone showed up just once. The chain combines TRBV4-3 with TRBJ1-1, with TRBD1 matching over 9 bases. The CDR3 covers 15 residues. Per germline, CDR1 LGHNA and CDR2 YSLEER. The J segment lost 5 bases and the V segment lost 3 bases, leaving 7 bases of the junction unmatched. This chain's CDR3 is CASSQWGQGGTEAFF. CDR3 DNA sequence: TGCGCCAGCAGCCAGTGGGGACAGGGAGGAACTGAAGCTTTCTTT.

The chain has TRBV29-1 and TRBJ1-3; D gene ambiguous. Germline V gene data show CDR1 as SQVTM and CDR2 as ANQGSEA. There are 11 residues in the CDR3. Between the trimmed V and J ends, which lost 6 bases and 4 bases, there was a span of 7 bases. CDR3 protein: CSVTQGNTIYF. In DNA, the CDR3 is TGCAGCGTCACACAGGGAAACACCATATATTTT.

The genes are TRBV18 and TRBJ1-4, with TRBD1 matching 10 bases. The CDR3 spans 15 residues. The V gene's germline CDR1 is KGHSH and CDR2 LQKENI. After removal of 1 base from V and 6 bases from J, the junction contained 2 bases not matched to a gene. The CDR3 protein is CASSPRDRGDEKLFF. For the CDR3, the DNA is TGTGCCAGCTCACCACGGGACAGGGGTGATGAAAAACTGTTTTTT.